Below are 28 T cell receptor beta chains sequenced from a single sample in a study of T cell responses to AZD1222 COVID-19 vaccine. Data came from immunoSEQ multiplex PCR; TCRdb stores just in-frame clones and leaves some out. The sample lists around 150,000 clones; 90% to 95% were seen once. This sample comprised peripheral blood, obtained 28 days after the second AZD1222 dose. Receptors originate from an adult who received the AZD1222 COVID-19 vaccine.

This clone was found once. The J gene is TRBJ2-2, the V gene TRBV9, with a tentative D call TRBD1 (6 bases). Per germline, CDR1 SGDLS and CDR2 YYNGEE. Trimming shortened V by 3 bases and J by 5 bases, and 11 bases separated the two germline ends. There are 14 residues in the CDR3. The CDR3 protein is CASSGQGTTGELFF. CDR3 DNA: TGTGCCAGCAGCGGGCAGGGGACGACCGGGGAGCTGTTTTTT.

The chain carries TRBV5-1 and TRBJ2-2; TRBD2 matches 10 bases. V dropped 4 bases and J dropped 4; count of bases not matched to a gene: 4. This CDR3 comprises 15 residues. CDR1 is SGHRS, CDR2 YFSETQ, per germline. The CDR3 here is CASSTLAGSTGELFF. DNA for the CDR3: TGCGCCAGCAGCACACTAGCGGGGAGCACCGGGGAGCTGTTTTTT.

CDR3: CASRTYGELNTEAFF. As DNA, the CDR3 is TGTGCCAGCAGAACATACGGGGAATTGAACACTGAAGCTTTCTTT. The chain combines TRBV4-2 with TRBJ1-1; D not certain. CDR1 and CDR2 (germline): LGHNA, YNFKEQ. Trimming pared 6 bases from V and 0 bases from J, leaving 14 bases between. This CDR3 spans 15 amino acids.

The chain has TRBV10-3 and TRBJ2-3, with D unresolved. CDR1 and CDR2 (germline): ENHRY, SYGVKD. The CDR3 sequence is 11 residues long. V shed 1 base and J shed 9 bases, with 5 bases lying between them. The CDR3 sequence: CAISELETQYF. CDR3 bases: TGTGCCATCAGTGAGTTGGAAACGCAGTATTTT.

The chain employs TRBV7-9 and TRBJ2-3, with TRBD2 matching over 11 bases. Germline lookup yields CDR1 SEHNR and CDR2 FQNEAQ (reference sequence). V shed 5 bases and J 3 bases; nucleotides not matched to a gene: 10. There are 17 residues in the CDR3. CDR3 sequence reads: CASSLSGGAGGTDTQYF. CDR3 bases: TGTGCCAGCAGCCTTAGCGGGGGGGCAGGAGGGACAGATACGCAGTATTTT.

This clone was found a few times. This chain joins TRBV13 and TRBJ2-7; 14 bases align to TRBD2. This CDR3 comprises 19 residues. Germline CDR1 and CDR2: PRHDT and FYEKMQ (reference sequence). The junction had 12 bases not matched to a gene; V was cut back by 5 bases and J by 0 bases. The CDR3 reads CASSPSGTSGGLFSYEQYF. CDR3 DNA sequence: TGTGCCAGCAGCCCGTCCGGGACTAGCGGGGGCCTATTCTCCTACGAGCAGTACTTC.

This clone was counted between two and nine times. This chain uses TRBV10-1 with TRBJ1-6; D remains ambiguous. This CDR3 contains 16 residues. CDR1 is WNHNN, CDR2 SYGVQD, per germline (reference sequence). V lost 2 bases and J lost 9, with 17 bases in between. The CDR3 nucleotides read TGCGCCAGCAGTGAGCCGACGACGGTCCGGGGTTCACCCCTCCACTTT. Amino acid sequence: CASSEPTTVRGSPLHF.

In this sample, this clone turned up a few times. The gene calls are TRBV29-1 and TRBJ2-3; D is possibly TRBD1 (5 bases). CDR1 is SQVTM and CDR2 is ANQGSEA in the germline V gene. There are 12 residues in the CDR3. The V end was cut by 2 bases, the J end by 7 bases, with 10 bases between. The CDR3, as DNA: TGCAGCGTTGAATGGCAGGACAATACGCAGTATTTT. It translates to CSVEWQDNTQYF.

The genes are TRBV5-4 and TRBJ2-2; 9 positions agree with TRBD2. Trimming removed 4 bases from V and 4 bases from J; junction bases left unmatched: 2. CDR1 is SGHNT, CDR2 YYREEE, per germline (reference sequence). The CDR3 has 14 amino acids. CDR3 residues: CASSMGLATGELFF. The CDR3 nucleotides read TGTGCCAGCAGCATGGGACTAGCCACCGGGGAGCTGTTTTTT.

This chain connects TRBV5-1 to TRBJ2-1; tentatively, D is TRBD1 or TRBD2 (5 bases each). The germline V gene encodes CDR1 SGHRS and CDR2 YFSETQ. The CDR3 consists of 15 residues. V lost 4 bases to trimming and J lost 4 bases, with 15 bases between them. CDR3 loop: CASSRDGAEYNEQFF. The CDR3 nucleotides read TGCGCCAGCAGCCGAGACGGGGCCGAATACAATGAGCAGTTCTTC.

The chain has TRBV6-5 and TRBJ2-7; 8 bases line up with TRBD1. Trimming at V came to 8 bases and at J to 4 bases, leaving 10 bases not matched to a gene. The CDR3 has 14 amino acids. Germline-derived CDR1 and CDR2 are MNHEY and SVGAGI. The CDR3: CASQGQGGRYEQYF. The CDR3 DNA follows: TGTGCCAGCCAAGGACAGGGAGGTCGGTACGAGCAGTACTTC.

The chain has TRBV7-2 and TRBJ2-1, with 8 bases that match TRBD1. V lost 3 bases to trimming and J lost 5 bases; unmatched junction nucleotides: 3. Per the germline V gene, CDR1 is SGHTA and CDR2 is FQGNSA. CDR3 size: 14 residues. CDR3 amino acids: CASSFGTGNNEQFF. CDR3 bases: TGTGCCAGCAGCTTCGGGACAGGAAACAATGAGCAGTTCTTC.

The rearrangement joins TRBV6-6 to TRBJ1-1; D perhaps matches TRBD1 (5 bases). The V and J ends lost 7 bases and 5 bases respectively, with 11 bases between them. The CDR3 sequence is 12 residues long. Germline loops: CDR1 MNHNY, CDR2 SVGAGI (reference sequence). CDR3: CASTGGKTEAFF. DNA of the CDR3: TGTGCCAGCACCGGGGGGAAAACTGAAGCTTTCTTT.

This clone showed up just once. The chain couples TRBV19 to TRBJ1-5; possibly TRBD1 for D (5 bases). This CDR3 has 13 residues. V was cut by 8 bases and J by 7 bases, with 15 bases left in between. Looked up from germline, CDR1 is LNHDA and CDR2 is SQIVND (reference sequence). In nucleotides, the CDR3 is TGTGCCAGTGGTAGGGCAGGGCAGCAGCCCCAGCATTTT. Translation gives CASGRAGQQPQHF.

The gene calls are TRBV19 and TRBJ1-1; 8 nucleotides agree with TRBD1. There are 16 residues in the CDR3. Per the germline V gene, CDR1 is LNHDA and CDR2 is SQIVND (reference sequence). J gave up 4 bases and V 4 bases, and 11 bases lay outside the gene matches. This CDR3 reads CASSNPPRQGSTEAFF. CDR3 sequence (DNA): TGTGCCAGTAGTAACCCCCCCCGACAGGGGAGCACTGAAGCTTTCTTT.

The J gene is TRBJ1-4, the V gene TRBV9, with 7 positions matching TRBD1. The CDR3 has 16 amino acids. Unmatched junction bases numbered 11, after V lost 5 bases and J lost 4 bases. CDR1 is SGDLS, CDR2 YYNGEE, per germline. DNA of the CDR3: TGTGCCAGCAGTGAAATGTGGGACAGAGGTAATGAAAAACTGTTTTTT. It is translated as CASSEMWDRGNEKLFF.

The CDR3 DNA sequence: TGTGCCAGCAGTTTAGGGAGAATCTCGGGGGCTTTCTTT. The encoded protein is CASSLGRISGAFF. V usage is TRBV28 and J usage is TRBJ1-1; D unresolved. The V gene lost 2 bases and the J gene lost 11 bases, with 15 bases spanning the gap. Germline-derived CDR1 and CDR2 are MDHEN and SYDVKM. The length of the CDR3 is 13 residues.

The chain has TRBV7-2 and TRBJ1-2; TRBD1 aligns across 10 bases. J was trimmed by 5 bases and V by 1 base; bases with no gene match: 7. This CDR3 has 16 residues. CDR1 and CDR2 (germline): SGHTA, FQGNSA. CDR3 sequence (DNA): TGTGCCAGCAGCTTAGTAGCGACAGGGGGCGGATATGGCTACACCTTC. It specifies CASSLVATGGGYGYTF. Variable domain in full (rest from reference TRBV7-2 and TRBJ1-2): GAGVSQSPSNKVTEKGKDVELRCDPISGHTALYWYRQSLGQGLEFLIYFQGNSAPDKSGLPSDRFSAERTGGSVSTLTIQRTQQEDSAVYLCASSLVATGGGYGYTFGSGTRLTVV.

J is TRBJ2-2 and V is TRBV6-4; tentative D call: TRBD2 (5 bases). The CDR3 sequence is 13 residues long. Germline CDR1 and CDR2: MRHNA and SNTAGT. The V end lost 3 bases, the J end lost 5 bases, and 7 bases lay between the germline ends. The CDR3 protein is CASSERETGELFF. The CDR3 nucleotides are TGTGCCAGCAGTGAAAGGGAGACCGGGGAGCTGTTTTTT.

The chain carries TRBV19 and TRBJ2-7; D remains unclear. This CDR3 spans 16 amino acids. CDR1 and CDR2 (germline): LNHDA, SQIVND (reference sequence). The V and J ends lost 2 bases and 1 base respectively, with 15 bases between them. CDR3 amino acids: CASSINWAEESYEQYF. CDR3 sequence (DNA): TGTGCCAGTAGTATAAACTGGGCCGAGGAGTCCTACGAGCAGTACTTC.

This clone has a single count. The CDR3 DNA reads as TGTGCTAGTGGTTTGCCCTATCAGCCCCAGCATTTT. It translates to CASGLPYQPQHF. The chain carries TRBV12-5 and TRBJ1-5; D is ambiguous. There are 12 residues in the CDR3. Trimming shortened V by 2 bases and J by 5 bases, and 4 bases separated the two germline ends. The germline gives CDR1 LGHNT, CDR2 FRNRAP.

The gene calls are TRBV19 and TRBJ1-2; D not resolved. The CDR3 contains 14 residues. Per germline, CDR1 LNHDA and CDR2 SQIVND (reference sequence). V dropped 7 bases and J dropped 2 bases, with 14 bases sitting between them. The CDR3 region has the DNA TGTGCCAGTAAGGACTCCCAATTGAACTATGGCTACACCTTC. Translated, it gives CASKDSQLNYGYTF.

This clone was seen a single time. The V and J genes are TRBV10-3 and TRBJ1-1; no clear D. The CDR3 consists of 11 residues. Germline CDR1 ENHRY, CDR2 SYGVKD. V was shortened by 2 bases and J by 6 bases, with 4 bases between the two germline ends. In DNA form, the CDR3 reads TGTGCCATCAGTGAGATGGCTGAAGCTTTCTTT. Residues: CAISEMAEAFF.

This chain connects TRBV28 to TRBJ1-5; D remains unclear. Germline V gene data show CDR1 as MDHEN and CDR2 as SYDVKM. The CDR3 is made up of 13 amino acids. V was shortened by 8 bases and J by 9 bases, with 17 bases between the two germline ends. CDR3 DNA sequence: TGTGCCAGCTCCCCCACAATCGGTCGGCCCCAGCATTTT. It translates to CASSPTIGRPQHF.

This clone occurred once. The chain recombines TRBV7-3 with TRBJ2-3, with a possible D match to TRBD2 (6 bases). Germline V gene sequence: CDR1 SGHTA, CDR2 FQGTGA. The length of the CDR3 is 16 residues. Trimming stripped 1 base from V and 2 bases from J, with 13 bases between. CDR3 sequence: CASSLRVGGSTDTQYF. The DNA of the CDR3 is TGTGCCAGCAGCTTAAGGGTGGGGGGATCCACAGATACGCAGTATTTT.

J is TRBJ1-2 and V is TRBV7-2; 8 bases agree with TRBD1. V lost 5 bases and J lost 7; bases outside the gene matches: 6. The germline V gene has CDR1 SGHTA and CDR2 FQGNSA. The CDR3 runs to 13 residues. CDR3 DNA sequence: TGTGCCAGCAGCCCGGACAGGGAAAGTGGCTACACCTTC. Translating it yields CASSPDRESGYTF.

The V and J genes are TRBV19 and TRBJ1-1; 7 bases are a match to TRBD1. The CDR3 has 14 amino acids. In germline, CDR1 is LNHDA, CDR2 SQIVND (reference sequence). V trimming: 8 bases; J trimming: 2 bases; junction bases outside the gene matches: 8. The CDR3 spells CASETGSVNTEAFF. The CDR3 bases are TGTGCCAGTGAGACAGGGTCTGTTAACACTGAAGCTTTCTTT.

V gene TRBV27 combines with J gene TRBJ2-3, with TRBD2 matching 10 bases. Germline V gives CDR1 MNHEY, CDR2 SMNVEV (reference sequence). Germline trimming cut 7 bases from V and 4 bases from J; bases unmatched to any gene: 11. The CDR3 extends over 16 amino acids. The CDR3 region has the DNA TGTGCCAGCATTGCCTTAGCGGGGGGTTTTGCAGATACGCAGTATTTT. Protein sequence: CASIALAGGFADTQYF.